This T cell receptor beta chain appears in the sequencing data of a study of T cells in Graves' hyperthyroidism and ophthalmopathy. In this sample, this clonotype turned up many times. The antigen is undetermined. Authors of the study amplified TCR beta CDR3 regions from RNA transcripts. With the HTBI primer set, the TCR CDR3 went through a first round of RT-PCR. TCRdb recomputed calls from the multiplex PCR reads with MiXCR, one row per CDR3 protein. The sample contains approximately 600,000 distinct CDR3 sequences, around 15% of which appear only once. In germline, CDR1 is MDHEN, CDR2 SYDVKM. The junction had 14 bases not matched to a gene; V was cut back by 3 bases and J by 7 bases. This CDR3 has 17 amino acids. The study's findings and limits: Most thyroid clonotypes that were expanded above 0.001 also turned up in blood. The model anticipated ophthalmopathy a median about six months pre-onset.

J is TRBJ1-5 and V is TRBV28, with 8 positions matching TRBD1. Material for sequencing was blood. This TCR was sampled from a woman between 25 and 40 years old with Graves' hyperthyroidism. The CDR3 sequence: CASSFPWDRWQGQPQHF. CDR3 nucleotide sequence: TGTGCCAGCAGTTTCCCATGGGACAGGTGGCAGGGACAGCCCCAGCATTTT.